The present TCR beta chain was sequenced within a study of blood T cells in healthy people across ages. V was pared by 6 bases and J by 7 bases, with 10 bases of the junction left unmatched. The CDR3 contains 14 residues. Looked up from germline, CDR1 is MDHEN and CDR2 is SYDVKM. Alongside a J-beta primer mix, a sample-barcoded 5' primer served in a second PCR lasting roughly 7 to 12 cycles. TCRdb ran MiXCR on the 5' RACE reads and lists one entry per CDR3 protein. The sample consists of roughly 500,000 distinct CDR3 sequences, 24% of them appearing once. In addition, the sample was reused for a study of T cells of mothers and their children. That source reports: Related pairs of mothers and children showed slightly higher, non-significant overlap versus unrelated pairs.

The rearrangement uses TRBV28 and TRBJ1-2; 8 nucleotides align to TRBD1. Sequenced material: blood. The TCR originated in a boy aged 5-17 years in good health. CDR3 in amino acids: CASRPRQGASGYTF. CDR3 coding DNA: TGTGCCAGCAGGCCCCGGCAGGGGGCGAGTGGCTACACCTTC.